This record looks at one T cell receptor beta chain sequence and its context. These data come from a study of beta chain features in type 1 diabetes. The V gene lost 5 bases and the J gene lost 10 bases, with 12 bases spanning the gap. There are 12 residues in the CDR3. CDR1 is MNHEY, CDR2 SMNVEV, per germline (reference sequence). The isolated RNA, all of it, was reverse transcribed, so expressed TCRB transcripts were what got sequenced. The method was immunoSEQ multiplex PCR; TCRdb's version includes in-frame clones alone and lacks a portion of them. This sample carries some 410,000 clones, roughly 10% of them seen once, and the ten largest clones take over 0.035%.

The specimen sequenced was naive CD4+ T cells from blood. The chain combines TRBV27 with TRBJ2-4; D gene ambiguous. The sequence was obtained from a woman between 18 and 29 years old in good health. For the CDR3, the DNA is TGTGCCAGCAGTGGAGCCGTCGGGATTCAGTACTTC. Its protein product is CASSGAVGIQYF.